Listed here are 7 T cell receptor beta chains from one sample, sequenced in a study of blood T cells in healthy people across ages. A second about 7 to 12 cycle PCR used barcoded and J-beta primers. MiXCR, applied by TCRdb to the 5' RACE reads, yields one record per CDR3 protein. The table lists some 790,000 distinct CDR3 sequences, less than 35% of them singletons. Sequencing was done on a sample of blood. These receptors came from a woman of 80 years or more in good health.

This sequence joins TRBV12-3 or TRBV12-4 and TRBJ2-3; TRBD2 agrees at 12 bases. With V trimmed by 10 bases and J by 4 bases, 6 bases remained unmatched. The CDR3 spans 14 residues. DNA of the CDR3: TGTGCCACCGGACTAGCGGGGTTAGCAGATACGCAGTATTTT. It specifies CATGLAGLADTQYF.

The gene calls are TRBV12-3 or TRBV12-4 and TRBJ1-1; D possibly corresponds to TRBD1 (6 bases). The CDR3 is 13 amino acids. V lost 3 bases and J 4 bases, leaving 9 bases between the germline ends. CDR3 nucleotide sequence: TGTGCCAGCAGTTTTACAGGGATCACTGAAGCTTTCTTT. This translates into CASSFTGITEAFF.

This clonotype has a count of ten or more. The chain combines TRBV6-5 with TRBJ1-1; D call uncertain. The V end lost 2 bases, the J end lost 7 bases, and 11 bases lay between the germline ends. This CDR3 contains 13 residues. The germline V gene has CDR1 MNHEY and CDR2 SVGAGI. The CDR3 DNA reads TGTGCCAGCAGTTACGAAAGATTGGGTGAAGCTTTCTTT. It encodes CASSYERLGEAFF.

This clonotype was seen ten or more times. The gene calls are TRBV29-1 and TRBJ2-7; 7 positions match TRBD1. Unmatched junction bases numbered 12, after V lost 5 bases and J lost 5 bases. This CDR3 spans 14 amino acids. In germline, CDR1 is SQVTM, CDR2 ANQGSEA. As DNA, the CDR3 is TGCAGCGTTCTCCTTAGACAGGGAAGGGACGAGCAGTACTTC. Protein: CSVLLRQGRDEQYF.

In DNA form, the CDR3 reads TGCAGTGCCGCACTGACTGGCAATGAGCAGTTCTTC. Translated, it gives CSAALTGNEQFF. V and J are TRBV20-1 and TRBJ2-1, with unresolved D. The V end was cut by 6 bases, the J end by 6 bases, with 12 bases between. The CDR3 is 12 amino acids. The germline V gene encodes CDR1 DFQATT and CDR2 SNEGSKA (reference sequence).

A note on this clonotype: This could be a read error, since a much larger clone is one nucleotide away. V and J are TRBV5-1 and TRBJ2-5, with a weak D call TRBD1 (6 bases). This CDR3 is built from 12 residues. Per germline, CDR1 SGHRS and CDR2 YFSETQ. V lost 4 bases to trimming and J lost 9 bases, with 13 bases between them. This chain's CDR3 is CASSEGGLSQYF. The CDR3 region has the DNA TGCGCCAGCAGCGAAGGGGGTCTTTCCCAGTACTTC.

This clonotype was counted many times. The chain links TRBV5-1 to TRBJ1-4; no clear D. The CDR3 spans 14 residues. Looked up from germline, CDR1 is SGHRS and CDR2 is YFSETQ. V shed 0 bases and J shed 3 bases, with 6 bases lying between them. The CDR3 loop reads CASSLDSSNEKLFF. CDR3 nucleotide sequence: TGCGCCAGCAGCTTGGACAGTTCTAATGAAAAACTGTTTTTT.